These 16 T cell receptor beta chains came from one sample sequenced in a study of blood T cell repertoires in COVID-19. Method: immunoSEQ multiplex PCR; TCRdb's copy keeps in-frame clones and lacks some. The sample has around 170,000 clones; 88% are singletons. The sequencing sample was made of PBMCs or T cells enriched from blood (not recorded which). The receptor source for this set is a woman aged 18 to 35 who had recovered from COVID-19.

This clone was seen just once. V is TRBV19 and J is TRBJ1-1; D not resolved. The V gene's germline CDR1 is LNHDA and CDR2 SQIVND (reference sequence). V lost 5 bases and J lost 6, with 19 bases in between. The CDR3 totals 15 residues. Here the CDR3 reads CASSELVGVLAEAFF. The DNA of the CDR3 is TGTGCCAGTAGTGAGCTTGTCGGGGTACTTGCTGAAGCTTTCTTT.

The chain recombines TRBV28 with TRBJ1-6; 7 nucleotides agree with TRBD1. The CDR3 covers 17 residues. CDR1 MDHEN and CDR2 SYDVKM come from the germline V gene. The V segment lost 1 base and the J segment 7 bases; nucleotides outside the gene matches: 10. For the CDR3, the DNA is TGTGCCAGCAGTTTATTTCTAGGGGGCTTATCGAATTCACCCCTCCACTTT. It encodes CASSLFLGGLSNSPLHF.

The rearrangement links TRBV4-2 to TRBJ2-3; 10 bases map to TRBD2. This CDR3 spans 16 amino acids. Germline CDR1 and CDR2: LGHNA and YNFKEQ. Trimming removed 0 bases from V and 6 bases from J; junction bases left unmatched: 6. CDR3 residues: CASSQEEAGGRDTQYF. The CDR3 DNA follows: TGTGCCAGCAGCCAAGAGGAAGCGGGGGGGAGGGATACGCAGTATTTT.

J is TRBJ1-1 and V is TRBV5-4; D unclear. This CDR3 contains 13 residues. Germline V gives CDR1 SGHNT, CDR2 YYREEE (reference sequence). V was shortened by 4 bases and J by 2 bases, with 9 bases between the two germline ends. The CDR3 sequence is CASSPRGNTEAFF. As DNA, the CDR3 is TGTGCCAGCAGCCCGCGGGGTAACACTGAAGCTTTCTTT.

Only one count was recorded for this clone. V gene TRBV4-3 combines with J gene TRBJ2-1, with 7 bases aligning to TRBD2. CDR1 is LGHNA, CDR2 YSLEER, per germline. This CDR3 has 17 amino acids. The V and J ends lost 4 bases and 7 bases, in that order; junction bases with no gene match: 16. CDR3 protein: CASSLDLGMGGENEQFF. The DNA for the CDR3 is TGCGCCAGCAGCCTCGACCTTGGGATGGGGGGGGAGAATGAGCAGTTCTTC.

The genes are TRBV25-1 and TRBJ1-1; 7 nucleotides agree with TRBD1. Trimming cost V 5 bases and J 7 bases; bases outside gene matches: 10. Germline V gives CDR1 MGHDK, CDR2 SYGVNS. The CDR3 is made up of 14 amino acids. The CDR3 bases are TGTGCCAGCAGTCCTTGGGGGCAGGGGGTTGAAGCTTTCTTT. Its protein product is CASSPWGQGVEAFF. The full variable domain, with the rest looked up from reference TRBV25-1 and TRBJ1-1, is EADIYQTPRYLVIGTGKKITLECSQTMGHDKMYWYQQDPGMELHLIHYSYGVNSTEKGDLSSESTVSRIRTEHFPLTLESARPSHTSQYLCASSPWGQGVEAFFGQGTRLTVV.

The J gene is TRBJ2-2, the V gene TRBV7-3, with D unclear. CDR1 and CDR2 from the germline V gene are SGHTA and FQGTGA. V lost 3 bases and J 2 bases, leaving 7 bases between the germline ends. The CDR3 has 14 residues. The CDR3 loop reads CASSLGRNTGELFF. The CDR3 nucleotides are TGTGCCAGCAGCTTGGGCAGAAACACCGGGGAGCTGTTTTTT.

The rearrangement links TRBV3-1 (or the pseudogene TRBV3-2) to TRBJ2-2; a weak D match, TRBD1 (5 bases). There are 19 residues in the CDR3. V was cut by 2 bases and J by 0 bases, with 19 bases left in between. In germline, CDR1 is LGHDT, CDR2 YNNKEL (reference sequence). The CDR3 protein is CASSQLAGKSHSNTGELFF. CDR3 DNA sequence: TGTGCCAGCAGCCAACTTGCAGGGAAGTCACACTCGAACACCGGGGAGCTGTTTTTT.

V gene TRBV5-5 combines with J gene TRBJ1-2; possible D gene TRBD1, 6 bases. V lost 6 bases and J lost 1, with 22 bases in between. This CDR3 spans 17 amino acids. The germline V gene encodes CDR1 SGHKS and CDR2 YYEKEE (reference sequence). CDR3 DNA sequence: TGTGCCAGCAATTTTGGACTTCTCATAGGGGGTAACTATGGCTACACCTTC. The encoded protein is CASNFGLLIGGNYGYTF.

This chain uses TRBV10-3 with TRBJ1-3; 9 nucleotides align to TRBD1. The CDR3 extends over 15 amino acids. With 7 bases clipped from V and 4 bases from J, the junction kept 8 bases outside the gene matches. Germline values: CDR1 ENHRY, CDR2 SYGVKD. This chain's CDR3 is CAIKGQGDSGNTIYF. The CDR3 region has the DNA TGTGCCATCAAGGGACAGGGTGATTCAGGAAACACCATATATTTT.

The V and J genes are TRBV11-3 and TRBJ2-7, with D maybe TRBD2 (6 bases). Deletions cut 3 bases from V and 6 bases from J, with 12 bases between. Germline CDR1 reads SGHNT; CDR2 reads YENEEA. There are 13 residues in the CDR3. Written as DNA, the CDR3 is TGTGCCAGCAGCTTGGAGGGAAGGGGCGAGCAGTACTTC. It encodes CASSLEGRGEQYF.

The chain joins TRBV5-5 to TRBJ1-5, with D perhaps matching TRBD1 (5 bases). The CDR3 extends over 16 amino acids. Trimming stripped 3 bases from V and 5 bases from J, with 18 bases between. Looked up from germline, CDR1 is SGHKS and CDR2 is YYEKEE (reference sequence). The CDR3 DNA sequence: TGTGCCAGCAGCTCCCGCCCCAATTCAGGGTATCAGCCCCAGCATTTT. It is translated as CASSSRPNSGYQPQHF.

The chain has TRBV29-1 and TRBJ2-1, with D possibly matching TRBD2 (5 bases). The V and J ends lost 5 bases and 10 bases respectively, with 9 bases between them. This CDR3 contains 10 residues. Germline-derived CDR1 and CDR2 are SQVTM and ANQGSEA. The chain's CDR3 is CSVSGYEQFF. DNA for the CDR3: TGCAGCGTTTCGGGATACGAGCAGTTCTTC.

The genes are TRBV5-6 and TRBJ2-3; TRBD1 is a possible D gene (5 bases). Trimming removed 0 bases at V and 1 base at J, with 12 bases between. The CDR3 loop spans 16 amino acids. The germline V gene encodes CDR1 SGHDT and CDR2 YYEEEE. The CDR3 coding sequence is TGTGCCAGCAGCTTGGCAGGCAGGGCGGGCACAGATACGCAGTATTTT. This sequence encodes CASSLAGRAGTDTQYF.

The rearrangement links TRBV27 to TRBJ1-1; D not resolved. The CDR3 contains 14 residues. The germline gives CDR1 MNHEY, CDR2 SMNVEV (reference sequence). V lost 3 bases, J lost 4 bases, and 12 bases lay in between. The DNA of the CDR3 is TGTGCCAGCAGTTTCAACCCCCTCAGCACTGAAGCTTTCTTT. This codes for CASSFNPLSTEAFF.

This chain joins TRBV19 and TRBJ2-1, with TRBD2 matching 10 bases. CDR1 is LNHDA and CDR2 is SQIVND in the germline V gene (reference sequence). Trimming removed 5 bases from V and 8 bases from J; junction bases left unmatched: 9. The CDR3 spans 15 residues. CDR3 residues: CASSASGLAGDEQFF. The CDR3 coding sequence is TGTGCCAGTAGTGCTAGCGGCCTAGCGGGAGATGAGCAGTTCTTC.